This T cell receptor beta chain was documented in a study of T cells in Graves' hyperthyroidism and ophthalmopathy. In germline, CDR1 is MNHEY, CDR2 SVGAGI. The CDR3 runs 14 residues. Trimming cost V 5 bases and J 3 bases, with 11 bases left between them. General observations from the study: With a median lead of around 6.7 months before onset, the model predicted ophthalmopathy. In the blood, most expanded thyroid clonotypes above 0.001 appeared as well.

Graves' hyperthyroidism is called stable when ophthalmopathy does not progress within 18 months. Uncontrolled infection, other autoimmune disease, pregnancy or lactation led to exclusion. As concerns this clonotype: The antigen remains undetermined.

The source material, RNA transcripts, was used to amplify TCR beta CDR3 regions. The HTBI set primed first-round TCR CDR3 RT-PCR. TCRdb passed the multiplex PCR reads through MiXCR, listing each CDR3 protein once. This sample has 700,000 to 950,000 distinct CDR3 sequences, with under 45% found just once. This receptor was taken from a woman between 40 and 55 years old with Graves' hyperthyroidism. The chain combines TRBV6-5 with TRBJ1-3, with unresolved D. The specimen was blood. DNA of the CDR3: TGTGCCAGCAGTATTACGTTCGTTGGAAACACCATATATTTT. It is translated as CASSITFVGNTIYF.